Detailed here is one T cell receptor beta chain. Its matching antigen is unknown. Germline CDR1 reads SGHDT; CDR2 reads YYEEEE. The V end lost 1 base, the J end lost 2 bases, and 10 bases lay between the germline ends. The CDR3 loop spans 14 amino acids. Documented time point: week 47, end of study. Vaccinated patients received 300 ug of mutant IDH1 20-mer peptide per dose, with topical imiquimod. The data were produced by immunoSEQ multiplex PCR, yet TCRdb's version contains in-frame clones alone and is incomplete. The sample lists over 30,000 clones, around nine tenths occurring once. This record comes from a study of a mutant IDH1 vaccine in newly diagnosed glioma. Points from the study as a whole: Among patients, roughly 93% showed immune responses induced by the vaccine.

The sequence was obtained from a woman aged 40 to 55 with glioma. The V and J genes are TRBV5-6 and TRBJ2-7; the D gene could be TRBD1 or TRBD2 (5 bases each). Sequences were derived from PBMCs, sampled from a glioma patient whose treatment included an IDH1 peptide vaccine. Here the CDR3 DNA reads TGTGCCAGCAGCTTGAACAGGCGGGCCTACGAGCAGTACTTC. Amino acid sequence: CASSLNRRAYEQYF. The full variable domain, completed using reference TRBV5-6 and TRBJ2-7, is DAGVTQSPTHLIKTRGQQVTLRCSPKSGHDTVSWYQQALGQGPQFIFQYYEEEERQRGNFPDRFSGHQFPNYSSELNVNALLLGDSALYLCASSLNRRAYEQYFGPGTRLTVT.